This passage covers 8 T cell receptor beta chains from one sample sequenced in a study of T cell changes during pregnancy in multiple sclerosis. Sequencing was performed with immunoSEQ multiplex PCR; in TCRdb, only in-frame clones are kept and a portion is missing. This sample has 35,000 to 45,000 clones; about nine tenths occur once, and the top ten carry approximately 4.7%. The sequenced sample was peripheral blood, obtained in the second trimester of pregnancy. Receptors were obtained from a female donor in good health, enrolled as a control in a pregnancy study.

The chain recombines TRBV6-5 with TRBJ2-7; 8 bases match TRBD1. This CDR3 has 15 residues. From germline, CDR1 is MNHEY and CDR2 SVGAGI. J was trimmed by 7 bases and V by 2 bases; bases with no gene match: 10. CDR3 DNA: TGTGCCAGCAGTTACGGGTCAGGGGGCTCAGGGGAGCAGTACTTC. Translating it yields CASSYGSGGSGEQYF.

This clone was detected only once. The chain carries TRBV6-4 and TRBJ2-3; 13 nucleotides agree with TRBD2. This CDR3 has 16 residues. Trimming took 4 bases from V and 0 from J; bases not matched to a gene: 1. Per the germline V gene, CDR1 is MRHNA and CDR2 is SNTAGT. CDR3 bases: TGTGCCAGCAGTGCGACTAGCGGGGGGAGCACAGATACGCAGTATTTT. Its translation: CASSATSGGSTDTQYF.

CDR3 sequence reads: CATSPAGGTDTQYF. CDR3 nucleotide sequence: TGCGCCACATCGCCAGCGGGAGGGACAGATACGCAGTATTTT. V gene TRBV10-2 combines with J gene TRBJ2-3; 10 nucleotides match TRBD2. Losses at the gene ends were 10 bases for V and 3 bases for J; bases not matched to a gene: 7. From germline, CDR1 is WSHSY and CDR2 SAAADI. The CDR3 sequence is 14 residues long.

This chain links TRBV25-1 with TRBJ1-1; 7 nucleotides match TRBD1. This CDR3 has 14 residues. Germline CDR1 reads MGHDK; CDR2 reads SYGVNS. J lost 1 base, V lost 6 bases, and 5 bases had no gene match. The chain's CDR3 is CASRTGTANTEAFF. As DNA, the CDR3 is TGTGCCAGCAGGACCGGGACAGCGAACACTGAAGCTTTCTTT.

The chain recombines TRBV28 with TRBJ1-4, with a possible D match to TRBD1 (5 bases). The CDR3 covers 13 residues. Trimming removed 7 bases from V and 7 bases from J, with 13 bases in between. Germline V gene lookup returns CDR1 MDHEN and CDR2 SYDVKM. The DNA of the CDR3 is TGTGCCAGCAACGGGGGAAGGGGTGAAAAACTGTTTTTT. Translated: CASNGGRGEKLFF.

This chain links TRBV7-9 with TRBJ2-5, with TRBD2 as a possible D gene (5 bases). Trimming took 0 bases from V and 4 from J, leaving 15 bases between them. CDR1 and CDR2 from the germline V gene are SEHNR and FQNEAQ (reference sequence). This CDR3 has 16 residues. In DNA form, the CDR3 reads TGTGCCAGCAGCTTAGCGCAGAGGCACAGCGGAGAGACCCAGTACTTC. This sequence encodes CASSLAQRHSGETQYF. Full variable domain (missing parts from reference TRBV7-9 and TRBJ2-5): DTGVSQNPRHKITKRGQNVTFRCDPISEHNRLYWYRQTLGQGPEFLTYFQNEAQLEKSRLLSDRFSAERPKGSFSTLEIQRTEQGDSAMYLCASSLAQRHSGETQYFGPGTRLLVL.

The chain uses TRBV12-5 and TRBJ2-3, with 13 nucleotides matching TRBD2. Germline CDR1 LGHNT, CDR2 FRNRAP. The CDR3 runs to 17 residues. V gave up 6 bases and J gave up 3 bases; unmatched junction bases: 9. DNA for the CDR3: TGTGCTAGTGGCCCACTAGCGGGGGGGATTGGAACAGATACGCAGTATTTT. Protein product: CASGPLAGGIGTDTQYF.

The chain has TRBV6-5 and TRBJ1-2; TRBD1 aligns across 9 bases. With V trimmed by 4 bases and J by 8 bases, 8 bases remained unmatched. The CDR3 totals 14 residues. From germline, CDR1 is MNHEY and CDR2 SVGAGI. In DNA, the CDR3 is TGTGCCAGCAGTTCGCCGGACAGGGGAGGAGGCTACACCTTC. This gives the protein CASSSPDRGGGYTF.